This T cell receptor beta chain comes out of a study of vaccination and CD4 T cells after COVID-19. Turning to the study itself: SARS-CoV-2 had been detected by nasal swab PCR in convalescent patients; nine were mild, one severe.

MiXCR, run by TCRdb on the PCR reads, gives a single entry per CDR3 protein. The data show tens of thousands of distinct CDR3 sequences, more than 45% seen once. Study results and caveats: A nonsignificant median increase from about 22 to 38 SARS-CoV-2-reactive clonotypes was observed.

This CDR3 has 16 amino acids. Trimming pared 1 base from V and 4 bases from J, leaving 16 bases between. In regard to this clonotype: The antigen is unknown.

J is TRBJ1-2 and V is TRBV12-3 or TRBV12-4; D call uncertain. The TCR originated in a human donor who had recovered from COVID-19. Sequenced here: CD4+ T cells from blood, sampled before SARS-CoV-2 vaccination. The CDR3 nucleotides are TGTGCCAGCAGTTTAGTACGGGAGAATTCGCGCTATGGCTACACCTTC. It encodes CASSLVRENSRYGYTF.